This TCR beta chain emerged from a study of T cell responses to AZD1222 COVID-19 vaccine. Findings of the study overall: Clonal diversity may have been underestimated in mostly white British donors.

In regard to this clone: What it binds is not known.

The data were produced by immunoSEQ multiplex PCR, yet TCRdb's version contains in-frame clones alone and is incomplete. The repertoire includes 84,000 or so clones, 90% to 95% of them detected once, and roughly 5.5% sits in the top ten. CDR3 length: 16 residues. CDR1 is MRHNA, CDR2 SNTAGT, per germline. The germline V and J ends were trimmed by 0 bases and 2 bases, with 12 bases remaining between them. This receptor was taken from an adult in good health. Sequenced material: peripheral blood, taken on day 0 of MenACWY control vaccination. The V gene is TRBV6-4, the J gene TRBJ2-3; weak D call: TRBD1 (6 bases). The CDR3 spells CASSDSSGVPTDTQYF. CDR3 DNA sequence: TGTGCCAGCAGTGACTCCTCAGGGGTCCCCACAGATACGCAGTATTTT.